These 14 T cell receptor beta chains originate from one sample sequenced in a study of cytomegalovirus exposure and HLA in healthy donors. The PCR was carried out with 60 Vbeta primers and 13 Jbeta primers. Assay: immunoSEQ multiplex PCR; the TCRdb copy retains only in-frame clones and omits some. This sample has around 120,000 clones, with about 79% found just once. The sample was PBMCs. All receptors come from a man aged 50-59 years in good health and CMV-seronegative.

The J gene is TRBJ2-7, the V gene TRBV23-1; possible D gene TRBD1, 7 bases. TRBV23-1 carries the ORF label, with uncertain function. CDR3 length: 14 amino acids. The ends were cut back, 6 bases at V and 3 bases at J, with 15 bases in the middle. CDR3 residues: CASSTGRGVYEQYF. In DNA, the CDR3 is TGCGCCAGCAGCACGGGCAGGGGGGTCTACGAGCAGTACTTC.

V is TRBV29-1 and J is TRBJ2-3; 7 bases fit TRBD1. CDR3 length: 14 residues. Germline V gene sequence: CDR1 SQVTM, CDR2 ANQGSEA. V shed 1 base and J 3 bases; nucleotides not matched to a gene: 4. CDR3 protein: CSVEGQGSTDTQYF. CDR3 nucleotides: TGCAGCGTTGAAGGACAGGGATCGACAGATACGCAGTATTTT.

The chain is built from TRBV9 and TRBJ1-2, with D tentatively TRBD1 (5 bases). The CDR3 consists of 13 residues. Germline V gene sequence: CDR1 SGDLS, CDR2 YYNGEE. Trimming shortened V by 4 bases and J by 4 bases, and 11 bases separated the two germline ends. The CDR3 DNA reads TGTGCCAGCAGCCCTGGGACTAGCTATGGCTACACCTTC. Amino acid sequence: CASSPGTSYGYTF.

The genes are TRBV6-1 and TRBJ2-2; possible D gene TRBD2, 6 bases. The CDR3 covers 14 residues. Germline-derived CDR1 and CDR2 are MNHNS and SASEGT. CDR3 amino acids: CAIWGVKVTGELFF. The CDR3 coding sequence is TGTGCAATATGGGGGGTGAAGGTTACCGGGGAGCTGTTTTTT.

The CDR3 DNA sequence: TGTGCCAGCTCACCTAGCCACAATCAGCCCCAGCATTTT. It specifies CASSPSHNQPQHF. V usage is TRBV18 and J usage is TRBJ1-5; D remains unclear. This CDR3 region has 13 residues. Trimming pared 3 bases from V and 3 bases from J, leaving 6 bases between. The germline V gene has CDR1 KGHSH and CDR2 LQKENI. Full variable domain (remainder filled in from reference TRBV18 and TRBJ1-5): NAGVMQNPRHLVRRRGQEARLRCSPMKGHSHVYWYRQLPEEGLKFMVYLQKENIIDESGMPKERFSAEFPKEGPSILRIQQVVRGDSAAYFCASSPSHNQPQHFGDGTRLSIL.

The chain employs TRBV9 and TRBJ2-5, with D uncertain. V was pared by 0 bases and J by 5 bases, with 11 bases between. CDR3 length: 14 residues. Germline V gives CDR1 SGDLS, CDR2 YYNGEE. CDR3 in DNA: TGTGCCAGCAGCGTAGGCCACACCCCTGAGACCCAGTACTTC. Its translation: CASSVGHTPETQYF.

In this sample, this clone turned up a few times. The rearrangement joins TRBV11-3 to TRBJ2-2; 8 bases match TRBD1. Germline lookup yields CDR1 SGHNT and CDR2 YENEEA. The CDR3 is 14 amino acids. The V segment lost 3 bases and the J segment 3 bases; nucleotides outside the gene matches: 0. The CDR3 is CASSLTGDTGELFF. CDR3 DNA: TGTGCCAGCAGCTTGACAGGGGACACCGGGGAGCTGTTTTTT.

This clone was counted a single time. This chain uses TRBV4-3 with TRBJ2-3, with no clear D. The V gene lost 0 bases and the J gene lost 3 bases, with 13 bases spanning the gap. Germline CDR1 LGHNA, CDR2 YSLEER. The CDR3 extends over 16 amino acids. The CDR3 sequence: CASSQDSRSQTDTQYF. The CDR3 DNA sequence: TGCGCCAGCAGCCAAGATAGCCGCTCCCAAACAGATACGCAGTATTTT.

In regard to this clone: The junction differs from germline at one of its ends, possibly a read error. The CDR3 DNA follows: TGTGCCAGCAGCTACCGGACGGGGAACACTGAGGCTTTCTTT. This translates into CASSYRTGNTEAFF. V is TRBV5-6 and J is TRBJ1-1; D is ambiguous. Germline CDR1 reads SGHDT; CDR2 reads YYEEEE. The CDR3 contains 14 residues.

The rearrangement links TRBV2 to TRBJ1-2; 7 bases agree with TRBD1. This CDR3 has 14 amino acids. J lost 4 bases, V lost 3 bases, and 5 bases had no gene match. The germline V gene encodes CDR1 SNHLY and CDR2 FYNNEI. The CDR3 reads CASSDQTGIYGYTF. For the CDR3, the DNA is TGTGCCAGCAGTGACCAGACAGGGATCTATGGCTACACCTTC. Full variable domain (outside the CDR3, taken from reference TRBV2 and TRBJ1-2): EPEVTQTPSHQVTQMGQEVILRCVPISNHLYFYWYRQILGQKVEFLVSFYNNEISEKSEIFDDQFSVERPDGSNFTLKIRSTKLEDSAMYFCASSDQTGIYGYTFGSGTRLTVV.

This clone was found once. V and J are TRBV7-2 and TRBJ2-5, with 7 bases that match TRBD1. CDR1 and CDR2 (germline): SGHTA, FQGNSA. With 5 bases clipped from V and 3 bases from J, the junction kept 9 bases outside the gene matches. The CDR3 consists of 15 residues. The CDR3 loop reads CASSPRGTEKETQYF. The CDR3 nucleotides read TGTGCCAGCAGCCCCCGAGGGACAGAAAAAGAGACCCAGTACTTC.

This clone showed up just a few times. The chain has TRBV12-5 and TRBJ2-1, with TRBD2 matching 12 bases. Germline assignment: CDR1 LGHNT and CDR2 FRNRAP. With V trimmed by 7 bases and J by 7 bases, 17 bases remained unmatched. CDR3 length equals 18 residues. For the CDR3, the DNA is TGTGCTAGTGACCTCCTTGGCTTAACTAGCGGGGGGATGAATGAGCAGTTCTTC. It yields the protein CASDLLGLTSGGMNEQFF.

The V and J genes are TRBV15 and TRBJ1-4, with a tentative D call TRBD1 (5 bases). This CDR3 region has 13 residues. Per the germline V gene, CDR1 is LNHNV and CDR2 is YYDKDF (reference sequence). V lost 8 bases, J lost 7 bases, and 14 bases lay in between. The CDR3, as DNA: TGTGCCACCGGGGGGGGTAGGAGTGAAAAACTGTTTTTT. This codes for CATGGGRSEKLFF.

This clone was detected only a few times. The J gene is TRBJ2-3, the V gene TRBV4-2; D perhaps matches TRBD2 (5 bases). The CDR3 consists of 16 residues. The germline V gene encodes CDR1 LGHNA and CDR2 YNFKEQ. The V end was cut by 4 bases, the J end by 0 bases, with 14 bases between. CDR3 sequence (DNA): TGTGCCAGCAGCCTCCTCCGGGGAACTAGCACAGATACGCAGTATTTT. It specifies CASSLLRGTSTDTQYF.